Each of the 4 T cell receptor beta chains below was sequenced from the same sample in a study of blood T cell repertoires in COVID-19. Libraries were prepared by immunoSEQ multiplex PCR; TCRdb keeps only in-frame clonotypes and omits some of them. This table holds under 75,000 clones, 75% to 90% found once. The specimen was peripheral blood. All receptors derive from a man between 70 and 80 years old who had recovered from COVID-19.

J is TRBJ2-7 and V is TRBV7-2, with 12 nucleotides matching TRBD2. The junction had 2 bases not matched to a gene; V was cut back by 4 bases and J by 4 bases. The CDR3 runs to 14 residues. Germline V lookup: CDR1 SGHTA, CDR2 FQGNSA. The CDR3 sequence is CASSSGLAGYEQYF. CDR3 nucleotides: TGTGCCAGCAGCTCAGGACTAGCGGGATACGAGCAGTACTTC. The full variable domain, its missing parts supplied by reference TRBV7-2 and TRBJ2-7, is GAGVSQSPSNKVTEKGKDVELRCDPISGHTALYWYRQSLGQGLEFLIYFQGNSAPDKSGLPSDRFSAERTGGSVSTLTIQRTQQEDSAVYLCASSSGLAGYEQYFGPGTRLTVT.

CDR3 in DNA: TGTGCCAGCAGCTTGAGTACGGGCTCTGGGGCCAACGTCCTGACTTTC. Its translation: CASSLSTGSGANVLTF. The chain recombines TRBV11-3 with TRBJ2-6, with D hard to call. The CDR3 totals 16 residues. Germline loops: CDR1 SGHNT, CDR2 YENEEA. V was clipped by 3 bases and J by 0 bases, with 9 bases between them.

This clone turned up a few times. The chain couples TRBV7-7 to TRBJ2-2; D is perhaps TRBD2 (5 bases). Germline CDR1 SSHAT, CDR2 FNYEAQ (reference sequence). V lost 1 base and J 7 bases, leaving 13 bases between the germline ends. This CDR3 contains 15 residues. CDR3 DNA sequence: TGTGCCAGCAGCTTAGGGAGGACCACGGACGGGGAGCTGTTTTTT. It is translated as CASSLGRTTDGELFF.

V gene TRBV5-1 combines with J gene TRBJ1-1, with TRBD1 matching 9 bases. The V gene end was trimmed by 6 bases and the J gene end by 1 base; junction bases not matched to a gene: 7. The germline gives CDR1 SGHRS, CDR2 YFSETQ. CDR3 length: 15 residues. For the CDR3, the DNA is TGCGCCAGCACCCCTGGGACAGGGACGAACACTGAAGCTTTCTTT. Its protein is CASTPGTGTNTEAFF.